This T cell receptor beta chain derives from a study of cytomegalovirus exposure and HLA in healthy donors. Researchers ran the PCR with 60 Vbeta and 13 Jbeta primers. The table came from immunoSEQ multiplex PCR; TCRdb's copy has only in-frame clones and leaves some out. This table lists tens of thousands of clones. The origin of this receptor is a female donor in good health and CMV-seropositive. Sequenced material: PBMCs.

CDR3 amino acids: CASSMGLAGGWSTDTQYF. The CDR3 DNA follows: TGTGCCAGCAGCATGGGACTAGCGGGGGGCTGGAGCACAGATACGCAGTATTTT. The V gene is TRBV13, the J gene TRBJ2-3, with 15 bases fitting TRBD2. There are 18 residues in the CDR3. The V and J ends lost 5 bases and 0 bases, in that order; junction bases with no gene match: 6. CDR1 and CDR2 from the germline V gene are PRHDT and FYEKMQ (reference sequence).